Detailed here is one T cell receptor beta chain. What it recognizes is unknown. V was trimmed by 10 bases and J by 1 base, leaving 12 bases between them. This CDR3 region has 13 residues. This sample stems from a study of human T cells and chemical hapten exposure. Time point given: patch test 1, 2 weeks after DPC sensitization. Treatment given: therapeutic diphenylcyclopropenone sensitization with weekly scalp DPC. Each donor was an alopecia patient between 18 and 70 years of age who qualified for DPC. Total RNA extraction was carried out from unfractionated whole blood. One entry per CDR3 protein, called by TCRdb with MiXCR from the RACE reads. The sample includes some 120,000 distinct CDR3 sequences, around 10% of them seen just once. Study-wide results and caveats: Those TCRs sitting above 1 in 1000 frequency stayed the same with DPC sensitization.

J is TRBJ2-3 and V is TRBV12-3 or TRBV12-4; D perhaps matches TRBD2 (6 bases). The sequencing here drew on whole blood, taken in connection with sensitization to the hapten diphenylcyclopropenone (DPC). The receptor was isolated from a woman between 50 and 59 years old with alopecia areata. Some clones in this sample may be carry-over from other donors' samples. The CDR3 protein is CAIRDFRTDTQYF. The CDR3 DNA reads TGTGCCATTAGGGACTTCCGCACAGATACGCAGTATTTT.